The entry below describes one T cell receptor (beta chain). The PCR ran on 60 Vbeta and 13 Jbeta primers. TCRdb's copy holds only in-frame clones and misses some; the assay was immunoSEQ multiplex PCR. The table records 150,000 or so clones, about 80% of them present only once. The data derive from a study of cytomegalovirus exposure and HLA in healthy donors. The CDR3 loop spans 13 amino acids. Germline CDR1 MNHEY, CDR2 SVGAGI. Trimming shortened V by 2 bases and J by 5 bases, and 6 bases separated the two germline ends. The TCR comes from a woman between 35 and 50 years old in good health and CMV-seronegative. The chain is built from TRBV6-5 and TRBJ2-2; possible D gene TRBD1, 5 bases. Source material: PBMCs. CDR3 sequence: CASSYRGTGELFF. The CDR3 DNA is TGTGCCAGCAGTTACAGGGGAACCGGGGAGCTGTTTTTT.